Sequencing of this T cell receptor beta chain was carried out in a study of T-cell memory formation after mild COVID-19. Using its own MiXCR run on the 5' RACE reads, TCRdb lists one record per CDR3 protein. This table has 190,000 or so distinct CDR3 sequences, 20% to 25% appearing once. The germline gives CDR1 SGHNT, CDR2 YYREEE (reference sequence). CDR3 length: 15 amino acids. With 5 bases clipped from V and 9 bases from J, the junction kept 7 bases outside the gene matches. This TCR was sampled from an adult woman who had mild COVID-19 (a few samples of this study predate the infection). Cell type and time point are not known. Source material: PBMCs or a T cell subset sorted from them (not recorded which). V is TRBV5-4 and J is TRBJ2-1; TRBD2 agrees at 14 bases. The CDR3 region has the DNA TGTGCCAGCAGGATGACTAGCGGGAGGGCCCTTGAGCAGTTCTTC. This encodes CASRMTSGRALEQFF. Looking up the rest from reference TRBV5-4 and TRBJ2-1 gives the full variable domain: ETGVTQSPTHLIKTRGQQVTLRCSSQSGHNTVSWYQQALGQGPQFIFQYYREEENGRGNFPPRFSGLQFPNYSSELNVNALELDDSALYLCASRMTSGRALEQFFGPGTRLTVL.